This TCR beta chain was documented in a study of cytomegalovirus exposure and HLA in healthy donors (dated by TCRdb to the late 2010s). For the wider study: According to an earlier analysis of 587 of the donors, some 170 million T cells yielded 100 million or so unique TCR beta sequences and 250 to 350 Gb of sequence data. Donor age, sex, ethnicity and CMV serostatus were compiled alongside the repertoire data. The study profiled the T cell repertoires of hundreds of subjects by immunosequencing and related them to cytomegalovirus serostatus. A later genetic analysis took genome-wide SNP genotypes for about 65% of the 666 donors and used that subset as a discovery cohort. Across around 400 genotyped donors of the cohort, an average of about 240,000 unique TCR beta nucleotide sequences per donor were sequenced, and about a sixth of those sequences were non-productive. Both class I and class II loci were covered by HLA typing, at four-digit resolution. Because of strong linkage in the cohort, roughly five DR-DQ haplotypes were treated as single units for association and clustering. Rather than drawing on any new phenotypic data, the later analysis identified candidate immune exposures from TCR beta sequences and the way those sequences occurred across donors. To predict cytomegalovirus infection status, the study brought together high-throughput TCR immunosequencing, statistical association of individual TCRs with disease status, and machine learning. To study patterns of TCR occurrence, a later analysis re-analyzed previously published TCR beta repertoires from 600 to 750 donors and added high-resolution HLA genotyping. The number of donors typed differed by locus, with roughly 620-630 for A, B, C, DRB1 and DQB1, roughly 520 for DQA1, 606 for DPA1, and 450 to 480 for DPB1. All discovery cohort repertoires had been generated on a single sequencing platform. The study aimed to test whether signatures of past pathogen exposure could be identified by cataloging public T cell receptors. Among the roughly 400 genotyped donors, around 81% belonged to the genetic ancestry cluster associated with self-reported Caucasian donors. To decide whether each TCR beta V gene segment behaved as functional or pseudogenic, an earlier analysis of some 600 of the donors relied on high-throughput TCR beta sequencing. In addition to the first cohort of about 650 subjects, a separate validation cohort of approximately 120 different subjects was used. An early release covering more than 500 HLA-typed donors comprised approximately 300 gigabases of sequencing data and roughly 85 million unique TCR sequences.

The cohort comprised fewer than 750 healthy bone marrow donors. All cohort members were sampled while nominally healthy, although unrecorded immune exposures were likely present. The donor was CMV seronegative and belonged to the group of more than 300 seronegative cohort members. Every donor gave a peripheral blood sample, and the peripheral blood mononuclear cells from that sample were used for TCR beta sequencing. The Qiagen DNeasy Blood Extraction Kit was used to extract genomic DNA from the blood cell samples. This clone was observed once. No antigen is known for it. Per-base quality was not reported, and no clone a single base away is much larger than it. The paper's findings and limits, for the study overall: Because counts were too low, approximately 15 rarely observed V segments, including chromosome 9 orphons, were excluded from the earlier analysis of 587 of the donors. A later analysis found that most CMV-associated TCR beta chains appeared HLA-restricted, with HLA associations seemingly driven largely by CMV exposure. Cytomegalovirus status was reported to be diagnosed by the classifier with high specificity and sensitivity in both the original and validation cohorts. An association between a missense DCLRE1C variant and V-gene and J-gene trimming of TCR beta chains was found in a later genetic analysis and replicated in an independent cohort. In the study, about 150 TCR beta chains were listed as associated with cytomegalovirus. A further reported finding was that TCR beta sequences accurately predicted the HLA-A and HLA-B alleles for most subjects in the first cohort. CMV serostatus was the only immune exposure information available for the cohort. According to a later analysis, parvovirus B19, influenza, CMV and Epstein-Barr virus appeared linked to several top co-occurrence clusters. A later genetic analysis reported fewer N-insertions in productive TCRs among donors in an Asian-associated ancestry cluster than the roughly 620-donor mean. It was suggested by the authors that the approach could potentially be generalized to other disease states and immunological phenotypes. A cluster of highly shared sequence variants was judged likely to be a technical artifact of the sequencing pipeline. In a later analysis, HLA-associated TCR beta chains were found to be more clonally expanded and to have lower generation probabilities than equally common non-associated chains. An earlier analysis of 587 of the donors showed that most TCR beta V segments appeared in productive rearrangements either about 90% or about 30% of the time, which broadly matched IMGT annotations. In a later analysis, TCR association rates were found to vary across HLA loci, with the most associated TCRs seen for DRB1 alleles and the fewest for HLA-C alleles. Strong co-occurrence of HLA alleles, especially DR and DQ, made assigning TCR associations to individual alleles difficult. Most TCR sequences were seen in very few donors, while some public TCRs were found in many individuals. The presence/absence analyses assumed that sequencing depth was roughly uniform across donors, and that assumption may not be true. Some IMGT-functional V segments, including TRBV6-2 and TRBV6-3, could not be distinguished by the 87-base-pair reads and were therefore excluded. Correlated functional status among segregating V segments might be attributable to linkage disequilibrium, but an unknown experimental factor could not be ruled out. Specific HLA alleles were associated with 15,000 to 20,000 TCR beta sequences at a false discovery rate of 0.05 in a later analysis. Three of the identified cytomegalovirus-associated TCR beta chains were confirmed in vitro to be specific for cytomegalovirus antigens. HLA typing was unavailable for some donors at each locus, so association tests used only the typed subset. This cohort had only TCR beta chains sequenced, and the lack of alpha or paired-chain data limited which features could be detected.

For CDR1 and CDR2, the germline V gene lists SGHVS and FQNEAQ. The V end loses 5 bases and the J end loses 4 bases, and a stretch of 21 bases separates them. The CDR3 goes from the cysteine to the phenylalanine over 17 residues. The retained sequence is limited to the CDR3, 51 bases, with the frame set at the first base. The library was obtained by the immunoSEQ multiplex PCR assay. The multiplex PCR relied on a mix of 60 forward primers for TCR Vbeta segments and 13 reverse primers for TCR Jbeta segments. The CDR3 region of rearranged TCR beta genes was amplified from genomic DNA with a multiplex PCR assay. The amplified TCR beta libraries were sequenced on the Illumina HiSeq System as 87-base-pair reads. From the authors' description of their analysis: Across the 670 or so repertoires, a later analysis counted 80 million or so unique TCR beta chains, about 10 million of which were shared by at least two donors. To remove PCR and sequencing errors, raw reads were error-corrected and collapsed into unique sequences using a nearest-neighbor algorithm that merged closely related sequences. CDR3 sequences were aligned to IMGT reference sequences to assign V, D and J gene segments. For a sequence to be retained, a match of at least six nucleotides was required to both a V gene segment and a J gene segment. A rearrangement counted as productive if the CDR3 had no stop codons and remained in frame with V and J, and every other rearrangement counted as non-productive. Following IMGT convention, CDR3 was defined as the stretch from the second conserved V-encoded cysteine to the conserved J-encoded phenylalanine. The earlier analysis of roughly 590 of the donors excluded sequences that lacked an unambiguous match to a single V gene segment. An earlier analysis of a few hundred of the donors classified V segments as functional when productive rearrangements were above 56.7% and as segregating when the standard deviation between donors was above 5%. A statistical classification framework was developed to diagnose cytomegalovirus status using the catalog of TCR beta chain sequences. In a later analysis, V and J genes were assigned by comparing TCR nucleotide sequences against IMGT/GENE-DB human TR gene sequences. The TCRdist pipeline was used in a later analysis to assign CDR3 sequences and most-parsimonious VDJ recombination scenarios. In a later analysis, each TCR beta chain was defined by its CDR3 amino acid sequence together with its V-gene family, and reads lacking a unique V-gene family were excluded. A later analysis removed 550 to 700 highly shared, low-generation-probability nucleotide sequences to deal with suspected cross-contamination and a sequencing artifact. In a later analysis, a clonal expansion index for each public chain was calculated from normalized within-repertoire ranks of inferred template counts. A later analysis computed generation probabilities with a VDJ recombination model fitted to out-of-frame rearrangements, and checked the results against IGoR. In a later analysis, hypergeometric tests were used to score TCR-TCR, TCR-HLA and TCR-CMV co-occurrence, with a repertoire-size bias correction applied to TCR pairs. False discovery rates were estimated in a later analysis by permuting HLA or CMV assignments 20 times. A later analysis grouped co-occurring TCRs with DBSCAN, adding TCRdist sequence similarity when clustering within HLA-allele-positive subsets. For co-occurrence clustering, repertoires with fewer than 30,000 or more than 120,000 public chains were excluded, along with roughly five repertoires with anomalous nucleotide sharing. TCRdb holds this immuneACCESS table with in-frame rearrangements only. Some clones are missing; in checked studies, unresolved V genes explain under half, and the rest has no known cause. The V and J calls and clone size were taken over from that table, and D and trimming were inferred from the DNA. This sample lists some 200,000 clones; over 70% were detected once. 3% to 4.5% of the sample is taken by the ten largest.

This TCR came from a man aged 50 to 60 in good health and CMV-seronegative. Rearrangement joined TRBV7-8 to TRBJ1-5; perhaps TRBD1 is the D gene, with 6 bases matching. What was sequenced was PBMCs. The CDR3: CASSITGGAGRNQPQHF. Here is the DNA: TGTGCCAGCAGCATTACGGGGGGGGCAGGGAGGAATCAGCCCCAGCATTTT.